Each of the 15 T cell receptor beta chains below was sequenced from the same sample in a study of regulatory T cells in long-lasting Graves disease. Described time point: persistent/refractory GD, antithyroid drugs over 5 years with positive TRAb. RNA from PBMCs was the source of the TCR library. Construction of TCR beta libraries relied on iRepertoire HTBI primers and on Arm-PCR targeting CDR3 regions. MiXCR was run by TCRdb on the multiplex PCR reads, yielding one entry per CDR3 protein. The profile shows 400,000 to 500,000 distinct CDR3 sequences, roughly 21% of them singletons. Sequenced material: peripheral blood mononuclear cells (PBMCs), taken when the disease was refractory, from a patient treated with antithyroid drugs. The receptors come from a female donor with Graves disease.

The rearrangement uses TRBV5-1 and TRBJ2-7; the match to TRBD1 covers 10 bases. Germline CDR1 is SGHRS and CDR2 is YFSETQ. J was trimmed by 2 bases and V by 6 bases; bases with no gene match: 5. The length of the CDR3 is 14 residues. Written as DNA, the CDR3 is TGCGCCAGCACTGGACAGGGGGGCCCCTACGAGCAGTACTTC. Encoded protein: CASTGQGGPYEQYF.

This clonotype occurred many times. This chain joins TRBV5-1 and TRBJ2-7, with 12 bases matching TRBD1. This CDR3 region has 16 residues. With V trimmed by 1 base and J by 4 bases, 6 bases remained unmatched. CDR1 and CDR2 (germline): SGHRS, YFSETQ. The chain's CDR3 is CASSLSGQGAGYEQYF. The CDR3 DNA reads TGCGCCAGCAGCTTGTCGGGACAGGGGGCCGGGTACGAGCAGTACTTC.

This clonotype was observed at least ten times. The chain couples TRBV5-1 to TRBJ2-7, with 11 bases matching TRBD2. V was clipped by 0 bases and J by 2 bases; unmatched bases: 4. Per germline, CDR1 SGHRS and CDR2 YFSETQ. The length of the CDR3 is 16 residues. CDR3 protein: CASSLDGTSGAYEQYF. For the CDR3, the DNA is TGCGCCAGCAGCTTGGACGGGACTAGCGGTGCCTACGAGCAGTACTTC.

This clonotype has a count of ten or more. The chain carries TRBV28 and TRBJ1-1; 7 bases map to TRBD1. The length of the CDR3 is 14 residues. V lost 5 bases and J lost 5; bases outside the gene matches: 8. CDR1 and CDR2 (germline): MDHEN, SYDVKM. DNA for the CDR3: TGTGCCAGCAGTCCCAGGGGGAGAGGGACTGAAGCTTTCTTT. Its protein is CASSPRGRGTEAFF.

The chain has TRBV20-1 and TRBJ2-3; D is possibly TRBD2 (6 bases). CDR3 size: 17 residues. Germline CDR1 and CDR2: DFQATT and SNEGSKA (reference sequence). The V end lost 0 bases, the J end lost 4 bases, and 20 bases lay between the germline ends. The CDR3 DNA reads TGCAGTGCTAGAGATGCGCCCCTAGGAGGGGTCGCAGATACGCAGTATTTT. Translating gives CSARDAPLGGVADTQYF.

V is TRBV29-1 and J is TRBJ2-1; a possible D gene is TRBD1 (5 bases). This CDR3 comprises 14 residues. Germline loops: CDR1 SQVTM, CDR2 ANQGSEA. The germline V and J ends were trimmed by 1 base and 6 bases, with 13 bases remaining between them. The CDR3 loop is CSVEVQGRVNEQFF. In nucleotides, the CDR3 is TGCAGCGTTGAAGTCCAGGGAAGGGTCAATGAGCAGTTCTTC.

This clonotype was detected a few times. This CDR3 reads CASSQPSTSGSYEQYF. In DNA form, the CDR3 reads TGTGCCAGCAGCCAACCAAGCACTAGCGGCTCCTACGAGCAGTACTTC. V gene TRBV4-2 combines with J gene TRBJ2-7; TRBD2 matches at 8 bases. Germline values: CDR1 LGHNA, CDR2 YNFKEQ. V dropped 2 bases and J dropped 0; count of bases not matched to a gene: 6. The CDR3 totals 16 residues.

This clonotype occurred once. The CDR3 here is CASRAQVGTGNTIYF. The CDR3, as DNA: TGTGCCAGCAGGGCGCAGGTGGGGACTGGAAACACCATATATTTT. The chain joins TRBV6-1 to TRBJ1-3; D is unclear. The CDR3 totals 15 residues. Looked up from germline, CDR1 is MNHNS and CDR2 is SASEGT. Trimming removed 6 bases at V and 2 bases at J, with 14 bases between.

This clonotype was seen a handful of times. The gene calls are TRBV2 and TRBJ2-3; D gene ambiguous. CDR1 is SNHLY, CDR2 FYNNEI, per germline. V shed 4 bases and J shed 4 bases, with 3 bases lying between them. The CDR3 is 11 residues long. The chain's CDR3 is CASSVSDTQYF. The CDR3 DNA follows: TGTGCCAGCAGTGTTTCAGATACGCAGTATTTT.

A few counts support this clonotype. CDR3 DNA sequence: TGTGCCAGCAGCTTATCCACGCTTTCCAAAAACATTCAGTACTTC. It is translated as CASSLSTLSKNIQYF. The rearrangement joins TRBV7-9 to TRBJ2-4, with D hard to call. Trimming cost V 2 bases and J 2 bases, with 10 bases left between them. Germline-derived CDR1 and CDR2 are SEHNR and FQNEAQ (reference sequence). This CDR3 is built from 15 residues. Together with reference TRBV7-9 and TRBJ2-4, the CDR3 gives the full variable domain: DTGVSQNPRHKITKRGQNVTFRCDPISEHNRLYWYRQTLGQGPEFLTYFQNEAQLEKSRLLSDRFSAERPKGSFSTLEIQRTEQGDSAMYLCASSLSTLSKNIQYFGAGTRLSVL.

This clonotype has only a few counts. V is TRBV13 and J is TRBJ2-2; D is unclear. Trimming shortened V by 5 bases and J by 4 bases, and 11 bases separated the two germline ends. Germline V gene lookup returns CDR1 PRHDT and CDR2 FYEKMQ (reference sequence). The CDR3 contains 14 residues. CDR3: CASSPTFPTGELFF. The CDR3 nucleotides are TGTGCCAGCAGCCCTACCTTTCCCACCGGGGAGCTGTTTTTT.

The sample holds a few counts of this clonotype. The CDR3 sequence is CASAYTGAAKTQYF. The DNA for the CDR3 is TGTGCCAGCGCCTACACCGGGGCAGCCAAGACCCAGTACTTC. The chain recombines TRBV6-1 with TRBJ2-5, with D perhaps given as TRBD1 or TRBD2 (5 bases each). V was shortened by 8 bases and J by 6 bases, with 19 bases between the two germline ends. Germline assignment: CDR1 MNHNS and CDR2 SASEGT. The CDR3 is 14 residues long.

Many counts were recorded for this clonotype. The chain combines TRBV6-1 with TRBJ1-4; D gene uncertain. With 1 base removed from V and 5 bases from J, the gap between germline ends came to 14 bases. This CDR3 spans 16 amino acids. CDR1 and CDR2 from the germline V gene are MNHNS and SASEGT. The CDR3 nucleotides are TGTGCCAGCAGTGAAGTAATCGGAGCAGGCAATGAAAAACTGTTTTTT. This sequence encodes CASSEVIGAGNEKLFF.

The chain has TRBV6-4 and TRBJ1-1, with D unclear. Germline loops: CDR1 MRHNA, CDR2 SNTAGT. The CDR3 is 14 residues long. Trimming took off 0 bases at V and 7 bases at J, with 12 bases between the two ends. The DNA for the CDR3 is TGTGCCAGCAGTGACTCGGTCGGAGAAGTTGAAGCTTTCTTT. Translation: CASSDSVGEVEAFF.

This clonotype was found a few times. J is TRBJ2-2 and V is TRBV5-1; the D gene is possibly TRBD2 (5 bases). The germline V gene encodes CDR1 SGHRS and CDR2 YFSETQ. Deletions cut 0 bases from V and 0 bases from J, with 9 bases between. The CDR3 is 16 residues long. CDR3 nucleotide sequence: TGCGCCAGCAGCTTGGGACTGGGAGCGAACACCGGGGAGCTGTTTTTT. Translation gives CASSLGLGANTGELFF.